Below, one TCR beta chain is given with its context. The data stem from a study of blood T cell repertoires in COVID-19. Profiled with immunoSEQ multiplex PCR; TCRdb holds only in-frame clones, not every one. The sample holds under 200,000 clones; about 80% are singletons and the top ten take 10% to 15%. The junction had 4 bases not matched to a gene; V was cut back by 3 bases and J by 8 bases. CDR3 length: 14 amino acids. CDR1 DFQATT and CDR2 SNEGSKA come from the germline V gene (reference sequence). The chain is built from TRBV20-1 and TRBJ2-1; 13 positions match TRBD2. The specimen sequenced was peripheral blood. The TCR sequence derives from a man in his 70s who had recovered from COVID-19. DNA for the CDR3: TGCAGTGCTAGTCGGACTAGCGGGAGACATGAGCAGTTCTTC. Protein product: CSASRTSGRHEQFF.